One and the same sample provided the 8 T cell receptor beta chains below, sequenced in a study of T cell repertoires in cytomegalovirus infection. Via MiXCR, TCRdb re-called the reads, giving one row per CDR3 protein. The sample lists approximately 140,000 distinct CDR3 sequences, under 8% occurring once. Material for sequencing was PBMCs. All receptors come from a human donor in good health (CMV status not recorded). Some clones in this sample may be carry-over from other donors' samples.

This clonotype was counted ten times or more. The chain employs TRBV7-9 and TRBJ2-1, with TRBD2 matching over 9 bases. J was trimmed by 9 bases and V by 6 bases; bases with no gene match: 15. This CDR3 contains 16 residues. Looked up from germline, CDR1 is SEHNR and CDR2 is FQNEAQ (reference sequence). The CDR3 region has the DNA TGTGCCAGCAGGCTAGCACTGGGACTAGCTGGCGGTGAGCAGTTCTTC. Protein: CASRLALGLAGGEQFF.

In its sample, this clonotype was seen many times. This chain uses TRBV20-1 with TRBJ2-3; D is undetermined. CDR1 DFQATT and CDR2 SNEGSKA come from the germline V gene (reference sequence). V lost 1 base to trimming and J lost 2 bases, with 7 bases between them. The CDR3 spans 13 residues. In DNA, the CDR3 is TGCAGTGCTAGAGGTCTCAACACAGATACGCAGTATTTT. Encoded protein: CSARGLNTDTQYF.

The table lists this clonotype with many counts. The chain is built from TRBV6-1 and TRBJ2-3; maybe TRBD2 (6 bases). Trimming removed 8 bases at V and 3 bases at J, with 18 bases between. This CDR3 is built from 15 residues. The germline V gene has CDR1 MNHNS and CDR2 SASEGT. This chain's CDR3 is CASLWLGGGTDTQYF. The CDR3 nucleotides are TGTGCCAGCCTCTGGTTGGGGGGAGGAACAGATACGCAGTATTTT.

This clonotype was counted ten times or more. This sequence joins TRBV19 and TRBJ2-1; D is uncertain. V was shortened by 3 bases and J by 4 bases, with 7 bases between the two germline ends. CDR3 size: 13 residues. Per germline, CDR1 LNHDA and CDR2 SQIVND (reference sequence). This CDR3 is CASSMALYNEQFF. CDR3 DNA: TGTGCCAGTAGTATGGCACTTTACAATGAGCAGTTCTTC.

The DNA of the CDR3 is TGCAGCGCGAGGGACACCCAAGAGACCCAGTACTTC. Its protein product is CSARDTQETQYF. The chain uses TRBV29-1 and TRBJ2-5; tentative D call: TRBD1 (6 bases). V was clipped by 7 bases and J by 1 base, with 10 bases between them. Per germline, CDR1 SQVTM and CDR2 ANQGSEA. The CDR3 extends over 12 amino acids.

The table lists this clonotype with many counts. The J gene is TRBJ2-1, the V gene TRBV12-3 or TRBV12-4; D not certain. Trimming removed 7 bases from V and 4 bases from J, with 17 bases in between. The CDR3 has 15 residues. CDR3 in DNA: TGTGCCAGCACCCTGGGAAGCGCCTTATACAATGAGCAGTTCTTC. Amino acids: CASTLGSALYNEQFF.

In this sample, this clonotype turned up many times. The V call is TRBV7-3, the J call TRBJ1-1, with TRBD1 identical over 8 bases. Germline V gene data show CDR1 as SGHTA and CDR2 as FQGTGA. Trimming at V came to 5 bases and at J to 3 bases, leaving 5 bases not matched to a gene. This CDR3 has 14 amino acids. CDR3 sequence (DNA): TGTGCCAGCAGCCCTGGACAGGGACACACTGAAGCTTTCTTT. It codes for CASSPGQGHTEAFF. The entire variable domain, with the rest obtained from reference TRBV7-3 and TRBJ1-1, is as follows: GAGVSQTPSNKVTEKGKYVELRCDPISGHTALYWYRQSLGQGPEFLIYFQGTGAADDSGLPNDRFFAVRPEGSVSTLKIQRTERGDSAVYLCASSPGQGHTEAFFGQGTRLTVV.

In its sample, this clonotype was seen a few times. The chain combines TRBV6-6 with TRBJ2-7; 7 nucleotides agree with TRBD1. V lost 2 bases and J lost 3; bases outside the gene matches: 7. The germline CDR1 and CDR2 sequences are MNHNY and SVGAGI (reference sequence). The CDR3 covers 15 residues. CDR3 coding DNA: TGTGCCAGCAGTTACGTCCAGGGGGAAGGCTACGAGCAGTACTTC. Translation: CASSYVQGEGYEQYF.